Sequencing of this T cell receptor (beta chain) was carried out in a study of cytomegalovirus exposure and HLA in healthy donors. Study-wide points: Compared with the approximately 680-donor mean, an Asian-associated ancestry cluster reportedly had fewer N-insertions, according to a later analysis.

As concerns this clone: Its antigen is not identified.

The study ran its PCR with 60 Vbeta and 13 Jbeta primers. Here immunoSEQ multiplex PCR was the method, and the copy in TCRdb shows in-frame clones only, minus some. In the table there are roughly 200,000 clones, about 80% of which are singletons. The CDR3 is 16 residues long. Germline loops: CDR1 SEHNR, CDR2 FQNEAQ (reference sequence). V gave up 3 bases and J gave up 6 bases; unmatched junction bases: 11. This chain connects TRBV7-9 to TRBJ2-1; TRBD2 matches at 7 bases. Material: PBMCs. The clonotype comes from a woman in her thirties or forties in good health and CMV-seronegative. CDR3 amino acids: CASSFSPRDYLNEQFF. DNA of the CDR3: TGTGCCAGCAGCTTTTCGCCCCGGGACTACCTCAATGAGCAGTTCTTC. Complete variable domain (other parts from reference TRBV7-9 and TRBJ2-1): DTGVSQNPRHKITKRGQNVTFRCDPISEHNRLYWYRQTLGQGPEFLTYFQNEAQLEKSRLLSDRFSAERPKGSFSTLEIQRTEQGDSAMYLCASSFSPRDYLNEQFFGPGTRLTVL.